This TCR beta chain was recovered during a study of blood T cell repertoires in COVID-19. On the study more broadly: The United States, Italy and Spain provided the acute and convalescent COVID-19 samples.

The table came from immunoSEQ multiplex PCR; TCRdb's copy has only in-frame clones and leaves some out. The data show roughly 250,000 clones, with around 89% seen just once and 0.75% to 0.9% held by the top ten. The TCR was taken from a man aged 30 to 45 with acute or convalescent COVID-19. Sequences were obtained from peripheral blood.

CDR3 coding DNA: TGTGCCAGCAGCCGCCCACAAGATATGAACACTGAAGCTTTCTTT. Translating it yields CASSRPQDMNTEAFF. This chain connects TRBV4-2 to TRBJ1-1; D is unclear. The CDR3 runs to 15 residues. Germline V CDR1 and CDR2: LGHNA, YNFKEQ. The V and J ends lost 4 bases and 0 bases respectively, with 12 bases between them.